The clone carrying this TCR beta chain was found a few times. What it recognizes is unknown. TCRB transcripts that were expressed got sequenced, as all of the isolated RNA had been reverse transcribed. The repertoire was sequenced with immunoSEQ multiplex PCR; TCRdb's copy has only in-frame clones and lacks some. The table shows hundreds of thousands of clones, with 11% to 15% occurring only once. Purity above 95% was achieved in all sorted populations. Per the germline V gene, CDR1 is SGHTA and CDR2 is FQGTGA. V was cut by 4 bases and J by 1 base, with 7 bases left in between. The CDR3 sequence is 13 residues long. This record comes from a study of beta chain features in type 1 diabetes. Study results and caveats: Relative to healthy donors, patients appeared to have naive, central memory and Treg TCRB repertoires that were more similar.

The gene calls are TRBV7-3 and TRBJ1-1; D remains ambiguous. The origin of this receptor is a young man in good health. The sample comprised central memory CD4+ T cells from blood. Written as DNA, the CDR3 is TGTGCCAGCAGCTCCAGTGCGAACACTGAAGCTTTCTTT. This translates into CASSSSANTEAFF.